The sequence of this T cell receptor beta chain was determined in a study of technical replicates of blood from a handful of donors. TCRdb's copy holds only in-frame clones and misses some; the assay was immunoSEQ multiplex PCR. The data show about 100,000 clones, nearly 96% seen once. The germline V gene encodes CDR1 MNHEY and CDR2 SVGAGI. The J segment lost 8 bases and the V segment lost 6 bases, leaving 10 bases of the junction unmatched. The length of the CDR3 is 15 residues. The V and J genes are TRBV6-5 and TRBJ2-1; 10 bases are a match to TRBD2. The TCR comes from a human donor in good health. Sequenced input: T cells isolated from PBMCs. CDR3 in DNA: TGTGCCAGCAGCCTTGTGGCTAGCGGGAGCGATGAGCAGTTCTTC. Translating gives CASSLVASGSDEQFF.